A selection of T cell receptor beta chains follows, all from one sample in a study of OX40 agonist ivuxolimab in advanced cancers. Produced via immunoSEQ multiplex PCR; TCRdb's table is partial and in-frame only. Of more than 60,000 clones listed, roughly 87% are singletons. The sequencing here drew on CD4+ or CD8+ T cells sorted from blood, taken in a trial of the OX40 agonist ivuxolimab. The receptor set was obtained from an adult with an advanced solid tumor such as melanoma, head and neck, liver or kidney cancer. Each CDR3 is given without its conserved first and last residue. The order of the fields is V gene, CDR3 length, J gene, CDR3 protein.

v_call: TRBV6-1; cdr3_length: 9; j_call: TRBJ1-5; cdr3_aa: ASSEGQPQH
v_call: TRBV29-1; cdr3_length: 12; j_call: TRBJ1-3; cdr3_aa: SVEFREDRNTIY
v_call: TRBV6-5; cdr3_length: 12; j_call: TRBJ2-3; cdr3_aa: ASSQGKGADTQY
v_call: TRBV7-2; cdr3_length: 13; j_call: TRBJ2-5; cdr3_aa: ASAVNGGLQETQY
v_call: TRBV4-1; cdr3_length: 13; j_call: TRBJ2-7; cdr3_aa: ASSLGLAEPYEQY
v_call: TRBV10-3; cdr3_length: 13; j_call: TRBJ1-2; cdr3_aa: AIWGGVRSSHGYT
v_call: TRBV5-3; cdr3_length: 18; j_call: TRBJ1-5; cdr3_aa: ARSRLVSGQGGTGNQPQH
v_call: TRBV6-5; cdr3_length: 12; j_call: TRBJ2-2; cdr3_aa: ASSYGGRAGELF
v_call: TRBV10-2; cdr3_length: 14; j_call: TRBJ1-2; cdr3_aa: ASSLCPTSKTYGYT
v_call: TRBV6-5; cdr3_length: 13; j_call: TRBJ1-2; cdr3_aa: ASSYSNRGPYGYT
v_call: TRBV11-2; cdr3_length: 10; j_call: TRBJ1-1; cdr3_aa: ASSFTTTEAF
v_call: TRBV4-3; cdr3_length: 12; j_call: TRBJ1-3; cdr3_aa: ASSQAGDGNTIY
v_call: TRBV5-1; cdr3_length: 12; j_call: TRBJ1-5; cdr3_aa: ASHPGQPNQPQH
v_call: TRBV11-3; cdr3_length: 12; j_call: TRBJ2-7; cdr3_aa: ASSSAQRPLEQY
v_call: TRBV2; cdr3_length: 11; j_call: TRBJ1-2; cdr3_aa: ASSGTGGDGYT
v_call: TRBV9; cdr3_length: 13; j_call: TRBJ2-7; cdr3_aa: ASSVAEGGIYEQY
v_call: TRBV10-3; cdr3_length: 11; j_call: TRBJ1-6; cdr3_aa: AIRSQVVSPLH
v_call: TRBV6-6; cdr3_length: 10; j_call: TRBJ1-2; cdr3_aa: ASSYGGRGYT
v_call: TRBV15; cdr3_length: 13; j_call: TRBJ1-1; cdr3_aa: ATSRVRGAYTEAF
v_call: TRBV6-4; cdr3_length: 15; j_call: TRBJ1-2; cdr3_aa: ASSPTQGVWGPNGYT
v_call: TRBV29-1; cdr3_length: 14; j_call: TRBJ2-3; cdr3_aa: SVEDLQGGPTDTQY
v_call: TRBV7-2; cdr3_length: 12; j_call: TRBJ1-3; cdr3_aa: ASSQSRVGNTIY
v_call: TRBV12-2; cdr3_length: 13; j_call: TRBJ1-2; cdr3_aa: ASRFRMGRVNGYT
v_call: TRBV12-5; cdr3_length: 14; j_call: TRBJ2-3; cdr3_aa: ASGLGTSGSTDTQY
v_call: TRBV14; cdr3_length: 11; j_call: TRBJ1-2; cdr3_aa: ASRRTGTDGYT
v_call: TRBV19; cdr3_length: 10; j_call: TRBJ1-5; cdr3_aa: ASSREVEPQH
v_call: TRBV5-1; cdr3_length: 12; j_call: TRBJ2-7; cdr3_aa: ASSGTSPSGEQY
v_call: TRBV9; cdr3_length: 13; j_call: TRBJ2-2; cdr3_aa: ASSIAGGGTGELF
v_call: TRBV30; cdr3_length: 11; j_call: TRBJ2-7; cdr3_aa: ACAGQGIYEQY
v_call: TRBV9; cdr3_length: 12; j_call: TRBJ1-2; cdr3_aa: ASSDPVRNYGYT
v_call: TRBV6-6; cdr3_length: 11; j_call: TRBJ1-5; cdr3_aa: ASSGGENQPQH
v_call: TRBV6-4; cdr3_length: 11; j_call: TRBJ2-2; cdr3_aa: ASYDRNTGELF
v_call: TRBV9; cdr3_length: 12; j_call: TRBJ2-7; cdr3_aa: ASSRQGFSYEQY
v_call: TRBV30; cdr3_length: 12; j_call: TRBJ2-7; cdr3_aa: AWSGSGQAYEQY
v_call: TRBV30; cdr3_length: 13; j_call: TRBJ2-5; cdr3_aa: AWSPRGGNGKTQY
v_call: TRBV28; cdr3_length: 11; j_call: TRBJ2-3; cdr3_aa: TSRRISTDTQY
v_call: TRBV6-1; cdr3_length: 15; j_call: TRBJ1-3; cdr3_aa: ASSGYRGLVSGNTIY
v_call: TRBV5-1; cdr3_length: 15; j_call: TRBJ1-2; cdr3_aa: ASSLIQGGSVNYGYT
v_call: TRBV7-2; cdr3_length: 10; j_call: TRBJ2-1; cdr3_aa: ASSFRRDEQF
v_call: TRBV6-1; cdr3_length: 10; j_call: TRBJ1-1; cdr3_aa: ASSSLGTEAF
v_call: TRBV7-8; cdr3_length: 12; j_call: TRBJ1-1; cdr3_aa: ASSLEQGGPEAF
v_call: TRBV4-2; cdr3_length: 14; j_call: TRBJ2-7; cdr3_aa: ASSQDIPGQTYEQY
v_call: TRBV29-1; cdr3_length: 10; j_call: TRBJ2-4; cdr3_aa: SFTGGENIQY
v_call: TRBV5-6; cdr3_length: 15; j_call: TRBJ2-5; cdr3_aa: ASSLAGLVGGFGTQY